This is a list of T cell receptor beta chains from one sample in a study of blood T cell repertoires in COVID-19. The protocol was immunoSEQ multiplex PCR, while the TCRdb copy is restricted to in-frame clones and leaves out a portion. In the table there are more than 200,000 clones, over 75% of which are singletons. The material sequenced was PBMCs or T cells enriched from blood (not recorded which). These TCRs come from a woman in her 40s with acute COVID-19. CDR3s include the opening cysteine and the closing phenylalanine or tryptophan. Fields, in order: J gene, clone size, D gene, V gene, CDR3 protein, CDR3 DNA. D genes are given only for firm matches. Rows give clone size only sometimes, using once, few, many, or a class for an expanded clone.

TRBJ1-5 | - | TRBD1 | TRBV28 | CASSQGVGNQPQHF | TGTGCCAGCAGTCAGGGGGTCGGCAATCAGCCCCAGCATTTT
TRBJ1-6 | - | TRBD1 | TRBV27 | CSSAFTGGNNSPLHF | TGTTCATCAGCTTTCACAGGGGGAAACAATTCACCCCTCCACTTT
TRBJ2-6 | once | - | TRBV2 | CASGADSSGANVLTF | TGTGCCAGCGGGGCTGACAGCTCTGGGGCCAACGTCCTGACTTTC
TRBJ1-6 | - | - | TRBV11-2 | CASSLTGEDSPLHF | TGTGCCAGCAGCTTAACCGGGGAGGATTCACCCCTCCACTTT
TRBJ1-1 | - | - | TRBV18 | CASSPSADTEAFF | TGTGCCAGCTCACCATCCGCGGACACTGAAGCTTTCTTT
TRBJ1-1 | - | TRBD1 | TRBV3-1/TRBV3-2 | CASSPTGGNTEAFF | TGTGCCAGCAGCCCGACAGGGGGTAACACTGAAGCTTTCTTT
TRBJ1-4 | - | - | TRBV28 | CASSSLGTANEKLFF | TGTGCCAGCAGTTCGCTGGGCACGGCTAATGAAAAACTGTTTTTT
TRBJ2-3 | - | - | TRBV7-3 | CASSPLARRTDTQYF | TGTGCCAGCAGCCCCCTAGCGAGACGCACAGATACGCAGTATTTT
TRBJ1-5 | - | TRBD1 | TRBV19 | CASRKKGQGLQPQHF | TGTGCCAGTAGAAAAAAGGGACAGGGGCTTCAGCCCCAGCATTTT
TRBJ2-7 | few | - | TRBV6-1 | CASSEGQGPLGEQYF | TGTGCCAGCAGTGAAGGTCAGGGCCCCTTAGGCGAGCAGTACTTC
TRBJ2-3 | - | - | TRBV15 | CATSRDNAGGTQYF | TGTGCCACCAGCAGAGATAACGCAGGTGGTACGCAGTATTTT
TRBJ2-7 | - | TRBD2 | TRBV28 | CASSLLPGLAGGLTYEQYF | TGTGCCAGCAGTTTACTCCCTGGACTAGCGGGGGGCCTAACCTACGAGCAGTACTTC
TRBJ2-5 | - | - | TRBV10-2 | CASSQKETQYF | TGCGCCAGCAGCCAGAAAGAGACCCAGTACTTC
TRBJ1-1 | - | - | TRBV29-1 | CSVHRGESTEAFF | TGCAGCGTTCACCGGGGTGAGTCCACTGAAGCTTTCTTT
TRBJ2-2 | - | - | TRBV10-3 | CAISEPGGAYTGELFF | TGTGCCATCAGTGAGCCCGGGGGTGCGTACACCGGGGAGCTGTTTTTT
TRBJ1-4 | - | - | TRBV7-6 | CASSLDILGSGEKLFF | TGTGCCAGCAGCTTAGACATTCTGGGGTCAGGGGAAAAACTGTTTTTT
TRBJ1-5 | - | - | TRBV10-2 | CASRTGWGQPQHF | TGCGCCAGCAGAACAGGATGGGGTCAGCCCCAGCATTTT
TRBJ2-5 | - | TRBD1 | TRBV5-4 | CASSSPRQGAAVTQYF | TGTGCCAGCAGCTCCCCGAGACAGGGGGCGGCCGTGACCCAGTACTTC
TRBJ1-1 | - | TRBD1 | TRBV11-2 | CASSLLQGARAEAFF | TGTGCCAGCAGCTTACTGCAGGGGGCGCGGGCTGAAGCTTTCTTT
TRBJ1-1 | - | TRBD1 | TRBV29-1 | CSMGQGSRGEAFF | TGCAGCATGGGACAGGGGAGCAGGGGTGAAGCTTTCTTT
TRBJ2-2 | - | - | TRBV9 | CASSAGAPTGELFF | TGTGCCAGCAGCGCAGGGGCGCCCACCGGGGAGCTGTTTTTT
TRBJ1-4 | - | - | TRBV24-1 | CATSPGQPNEKLFF | TGTGCCACCAGCCCGGGACAACCCAATGAAAAACTGTTTTTT
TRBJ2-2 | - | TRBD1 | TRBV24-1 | CATSVHSGTGDPGELFF | TGTGCCACCAGTGTCCACTCGGGGACAGGGGACCCGGGGGAGCTGTTTTTT
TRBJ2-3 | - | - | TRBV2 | CASSKDSSARVDTQYF | TGTGCCAGCAGTAAAGACTCTAGCGCAAGGGTAGATACGCAGTATTTT
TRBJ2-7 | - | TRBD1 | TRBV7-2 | CASSPGTGTYEQYF | TGTGCCAGCAGCCCCGGGACAGGAACCTACGAGCAGTACTTC
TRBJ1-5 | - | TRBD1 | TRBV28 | CASSFRQGFGNQPQHF | TGTGCCAGCAGTTTCCGACAGGGCTTCGGCAATCAGCCCCAGCATTTT
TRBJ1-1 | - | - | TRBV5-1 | CASSLAGLRHTEAFF | TGCGCCAGCAGCTTGGCCGGCCTCAGGCACACTGAAGCTTTCTTT
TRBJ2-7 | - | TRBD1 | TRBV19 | CASSFLAGGPGEQYF | TGTGCCAGTAGTTTCTTGGCAGGGGGCCCGGGTGAGCAGTACTTC
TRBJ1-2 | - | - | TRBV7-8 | CASSLGGKGYTF | TGTGCCAGCAGCTTAGGGGGCAAGGGCTACACCTTC
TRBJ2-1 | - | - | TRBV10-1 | CASTPQDKYGEQFF | TGCGCCAGCACGCCGCAGGACAAGTACGGTGAGCAGTTCTTC
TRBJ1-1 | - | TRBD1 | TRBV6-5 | CASSYGTGGTEAFF | TGTGCCAGCAGTTACGGTACAGGGGGCACTGAAGCTTTCTTT
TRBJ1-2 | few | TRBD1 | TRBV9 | CASSPGDRISYGYTF | TGTGCCAGCAGCCCCGGGGACAGGATATCCTATGGCTACACCTTC
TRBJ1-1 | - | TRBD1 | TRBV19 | CASSPDPGTGFEAFF | TGTGCCAGTAGTCCTGATCCCGGGACAGGGTTTGAAGCTTTCTTT
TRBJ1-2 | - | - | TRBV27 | CASSLSQGGALDGYTF | TGTGCCAGCAGTTTATCCCAAGGGGGGGCGCTGGATGGCTACACCTTC
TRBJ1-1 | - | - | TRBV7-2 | CASSSWEGRMNTEAFF | TGTGCCAGCAGCTCCTGGGAGGGGCGAATGAACACTGAAGCTTTCTTT
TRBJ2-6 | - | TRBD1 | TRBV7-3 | CASSSRGLAGANVLTF | TGTGCCAGCAGCTCAAGGGGGCTCGCCGGGGCCAACGTCCTGACTTTC
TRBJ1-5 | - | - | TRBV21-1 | CASSKDKPNQPQHF | TGTGCCAGCAGCAAGGACAAGCCCAATCAGCCCCAGCATTTT
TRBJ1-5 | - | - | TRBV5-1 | CASSSGEFSNQPQHF | TGCGCCAGCAGCTCAGGCGAATTTAGCAATCAGCCCCAGCATTTT
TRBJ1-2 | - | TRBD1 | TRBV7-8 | CASSARRDSPNYGYTF | TGTGCCAGCAGCGCCCGCCGGGACAGCCCTAACTATGGCTACACCTTC
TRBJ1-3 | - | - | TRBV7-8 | CASSPASWTRPRDTIYF | TGTGCCAGCAGCCCAGCGTCCTGGACTCGGCCTAGGGACACCATATATTTT
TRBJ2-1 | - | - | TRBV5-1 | CASSLSTGLYEQFF | TGCGCCAGCAGCTTGTCTACGGGGTTATACGAGCAGTTCTTC